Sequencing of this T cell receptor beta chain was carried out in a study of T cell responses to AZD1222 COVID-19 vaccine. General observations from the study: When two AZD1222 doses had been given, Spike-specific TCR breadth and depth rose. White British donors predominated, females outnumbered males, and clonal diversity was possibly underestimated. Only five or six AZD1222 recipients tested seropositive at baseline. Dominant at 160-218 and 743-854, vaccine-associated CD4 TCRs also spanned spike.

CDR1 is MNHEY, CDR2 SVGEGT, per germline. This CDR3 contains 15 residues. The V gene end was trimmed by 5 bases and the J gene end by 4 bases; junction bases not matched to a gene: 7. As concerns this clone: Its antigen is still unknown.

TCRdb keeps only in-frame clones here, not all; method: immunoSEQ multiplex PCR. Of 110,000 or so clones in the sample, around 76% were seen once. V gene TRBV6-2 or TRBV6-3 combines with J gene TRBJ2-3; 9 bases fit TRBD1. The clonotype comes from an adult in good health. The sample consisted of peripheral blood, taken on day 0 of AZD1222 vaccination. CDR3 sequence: CASSTGTGYADTQYF. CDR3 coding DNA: TGTGCCAGCAGTACCGGGACAGGGTACGCAGATACGCAGTATTTT.